One sample yielded the 27 T cell receptor beta chains listed below, sequenced in a study of technical replicates of blood from a few donors. Method: immunoSEQ multiplex PCR; TCRdb's copy keeps in-frame clones and lacks some. The sample has some 76,000 clones, 85% to 95% seen once; the top ten hold approximately 0.4%. Sequenced material: T cells isolated from PBMCs. Receptor source: a human donor in good health.

A single count supports this clone. The chain uses TRBV4-2 and TRBJ2-2; 11 nucleotides line up with TRBD1. The CDR3 totals 17 residues. J was trimmed by 4 bases and V by 2 bases; bases with no gene match: 6. CDR1 is LGHNA and CDR2 is YNFKEQ in the germline V gene. The CDR3 loop reads CASSQIGGTGGTGELFF. Here the CDR3 DNA reads TGTGCCAGCAGCCAAATAGGCGGGACAGGGGGCACCGGGGAGCTGTTTTTT.

The V and J genes are TRBV28 and TRBJ2-7, with 13 bases that match TRBD2. Trimming cost V 7 bases and J 5 bases; bases outside gene matches: 8. Germline V gives CDR1 MDHEN, CDR2 SYDVKM. CDR3 length: 15 residues. The CDR3 spells CASTTPGLAGNEQYF. The DNA of the CDR3 is TGTGCCAGCACAACCCCGGGACTAGCGGGAAACGAGCAGTACTTC.

The gene calls are TRBV7-2 and TRBJ1-2; D is perhaps TRBD1 (6 bases). The germline CDR1 and CDR2 sequences are SGHTA and FQGNSA. The ends were cut back, 5 bases at V and 8 bases at J, with 18 bases in the middle. CDR3 length equals 14 residues. CDR3 DNA: TGTGCCAGCAGCCTATCAACAGGGAATTGGGGCTACACCTTC. Protein sequence: CASSLSTGNWGYTF. Full variable domain (remainder filled in from reference TRBV7-2 and TRBJ1-2): GAGVSQSPSNKVTEKGKDVELRCDPISGHTALYWYRQSLGQGLEFLIYFQGNSAPDKSGLPSDRFSAERTGGSVSTLTIQRTQQEDSAVYLCASSLSTGNWGYTFGSGTRLTVV.

The chain recombines TRBV29-1 with TRBJ2-1; unclear D gene. The CDR3 totals 11 residues. The V and J ends lost 5 bases and 16 bases respectively, with 18 bases between them. Germline assignment: CDR1 SQVTM and CDR2 ANQGSEA. The chain's CDR3 is CSVQNILSIFF. CDR3 coding DNA: TGCAGCGTTCAGAACATATTATCAATTTTCTTC.

The chain joins TRBV2 to TRBJ1-2, with D perhaps matching TRBD1 (5 bases). The germline V gene encodes CDR1 SNHLY and CDR2 FYNNEI. V was clipped by 3 bases and J by 3 bases, with 8 bases between them. This CDR3 contains 13 residues. CDR3 region: CASSDQGYYGYTF. The CDR3 DNA reads as TGTGCCAGCAGTGACCAGGGATACTATGGCTACACCTTC. Full variable domain (rest looked up from reference TRBV2 and TRBJ1-2): EPEVTQTPSHQVTQMGQEVILRCVPISNHLYFYWYRQILGQKVEFLVSFYNNEISEKSEIFDDQFSVERPDGSNFTLKIRSTKLEDSAMYFCASSDQGYYGYTFGSGTRLTVV.

This chain joins TRBV6-5 and TRBJ2-1, with 8 positions matching TRBD1. This CDR3 region has 12 residues. V lost 5 bases, J lost 10 bases, and 4 bases stayed unmatched. Germline V gene sequence: CDR1 MNHEY, CDR2 SVGAGI. The CDR3 DNA is TGTGCCAGCAGTGGACAGGGCCGGGAGCAGTTCTTC. It codes for CASSGQGREQFF.

The chain joins TRBV30 to TRBJ2-7; D is ambiguous. Looked up from germline, CDR1 is GTSNPN and CDR2 is SVGIG (reference sequence). The V and J ends lost 1 base and 3 bases respectively, with 4 bases between them. The CDR3 consists of 11 residues. The CDR3 bases are TGTGCCTGGAGTGACTACTACGAGCAGTACTTC. It encodes CAWSDYYEQYF.

The rearrangement joins TRBV4-3 to TRBJ2-7; D uncertain. V gave up 0 bases and J gave up 2 bases, with 11 bases separating them. This CDR3 is 15 amino acids long. CDR1 is LGHNA and CDR2 is YSLEER in the germline V gene. The CDR3 protein is CASSQESTTTYEQYF. In nucleotides, the CDR3 is TGCGCCAGCAGCCAAGAGAGTACTACCACCTACGAGCAGTACTTC.

The chain recombines TRBV19 with TRBJ2-5; D call uncertain. The CDR3 runs 14 residues. Per the germline V gene, CDR1 is LNHDA and CDR2 is SQIVND (reference sequence). V was pared by 4 bases and J by 2 bases, with 11 bases between. The CDR3 sequence: CASSTSPGQETQYF. CDR3 in DNA: TGTGCCAGTAGTACATCTCCAGGTCAAGAGACCCAGTACTTC.

The rearrangement uses TRBV5-5 and TRBJ1-2; no firm D call. The CDR3 sequence is 13 residues long. CDR1 and CDR2 (germline): SGHKS, YYEKEE (reference sequence). V dropped 2 bases and J dropped 4 bases, with 9 bases sitting between them. The CDR3: CASSFQLPYGYTF. The CDR3 bases are TGTGCCAGCAGCTTTCAGTTGCCCTATGGCTACACCTTC.

The chain employs TRBV10-1 and TRBJ2-2, with D possibly matching TRBD1 (5 bases). Germline CDR1 is WNHNN and CDR2 is SYGVQD (reference sequence). The CDR3 contains 12 residues. Trimming shortened V by 11 bases and J by 2 bases, and 9 bases separated the two germline ends. Here the CDR3 reads CAEQVNTGELFF. The CDR3 bases are TGCGCCGAACAGGTTAACACCGGGGAGCTGTTTTTT.

Here the CDR3 DNA reads TGTGCCAGCAGCGTAGCCGTAGGAGGGTACGAGAACACCATATATTTT. It yields the protein CASSVAVGGYENTIYF. The chain joins TRBV9 to TRBJ1-3; D is unresolved. The CDR3 runs 16 residues. The V and J ends lost 0 bases and 7 bases respectively, with 17 bases between them. Per germline, CDR1 SGDLS and CDR2 YYNGEE.

The J gene is TRBJ2-2, the V gene TRBV7-2; 7 bases fit TRBD2. V gave up 5 bases and J gave up 6 bases; unmatched junction bases: 3. Germline V gene lookup returns CDR1 SGHTA and CDR2 FQGNSA. This CDR3 has 13 residues. The CDR3 coding sequence is TGTGCCAGCAGCCCTGGGGGGGCCGGGGAGCTGTTTTTT. Translating gives CASSPGGAGELFF.

The J gene is TRBJ1-2, the V gene TRBV7-2; weak D call: TRBD1 (6 bases). Per the germline V gene, CDR1 is SGHTA and CDR2 is FQGNSA. V was shortened by 4 bases and J by 3 bases, with 12 bases between the two germline ends. The CDR3 is 14 residues long. In DNA form, the CDR3 reads TGTGCCAGCAGCTCTAGACAGGTAGACTATGGCTACACCTTC. Translating it yields CASSSRQVDYGYTF.

The V and J genes are TRBV19 and TRBJ1-2; TRBD1 is a possible D gene (6 bases). The germline V and J ends were trimmed by 8 bases and 3 bases, with 13 bases remaining between them. CDR3 length: 13 amino acids. Per germline, CDR1 LNHDA and CDR2 SQIVND (reference sequence). CDR3 region: CASALQGHYGYTF. The DNA of the CDR3 is TGTGCCAGTGCCTTACAGGGACACTATGGCTACACCTTC. The variable domain in full, completed from reference TRBV19 and TRBJ1-2, reads DGGITQSPKYLFRKEGQNVTLSCEQNLNHDAMYWYRQDPGQGLRLIYYSQIVNDFQKGDIAEGYSVSREKKESFPLTVTSAQKNPTAFYLCASALQGHYGYTFGSGTRLTVV.

The rearrangement uses TRBV11-3 and TRBJ2-5; 8 bases fit TRBD2. The CDR3 contains 14 residues. Germline CDR1 is SGHNT and CDR2 is YENEEA. The V and J ends lost 2 bases and 5 bases, in that order; junction bases with no gene match: 4. The CDR3 region has the DNA TGTGCCAGCAGCTTACCTATAGCGGGGGAGACCCAGTACTTC. Translating gives CASSLPIAGETQYF.

The rearrangement uses TRBV19 and TRBJ1-1, with D maybe TRBD1 (6 bases). Germline V CDR1 and CDR2: LNHDA, SQIVND (reference sequence). Trimming pared 6 bases from V and 1 base from J, leaving 15 bases between. This CDR3 has 15 amino acids. CDR3 nucleotides: TGTGCCAGTAGCCCCCTAGGACAGAAGAACACTGAAGCTTTCTTT. This translates into CASSPLGQKNTEAFF.

V is TRBV19 and J is TRBJ2-1; 8 nucleotides align to TRBD1. The CDR3 is 16 residues long. The germline V gene encodes CDR1 LNHDA and CDR2 SQIVND (reference sequence). The trim removed 2 bases at V and 4 bases at J, leaving 7 bases unmatched. CDR3 amino acids: CASSISTGGEYNEQFF. The CDR3 nucleotides are TGTGCCAGTAGTATAAGTACAGGGGGAGAATACAATGAGCAGTTCTTC.

V is TRBV19 and J is TRBJ2-3; TRBD1 aligns across 10 bases. The V gene end was trimmed by 7 bases and the J gene end by 4 bases; junction bases not matched to a gene: 8. The CDR3 covers 15 residues. Per the germline V gene, CDR1 is LNHDA and CDR2 is SQIVND (reference sequence). The CDR3: CASNTPGQGPDTQYF. In DNA form, the CDR3 reads TGTGCCAGTAATACTCCGGGACAGGGGCCAGATACGCAGTATTTT. Full variable domain (remainder filled in from reference TRBV19 and TRBJ2-3): DGGITQSPKYLFRKEGQNVTLSCEQNLNHDAMYWYRQDPGQGLRLIYYSQIVNDFQKGDIAEGYSVSREKKESFPLTVTSAQKNPTAFYLCASNTPGQGPDTQYFGPGTRLTVL.

The chain joins TRBV28 to TRBJ2-7; 10 bases are shared with TRBD2. V gave up 3 bases and J gave up 6 bases; unmatched junction bases: 8. The CDR3 loop spans 15 amino acids. CDR1 is MDHEN and CDR2 is SYDVKM in the germline V gene. This CDR3 is CASSFPSGRASEQYF. CDR3 DNA sequence: TGTGCCAGCAGTTTCCCCAGCGGGAGGGCCTCCGAGCAGTACTTC. The entire variable domain, with the rest obtained from reference TRBV28 and TRBJ2-7, is as follows: DVKVTQSSRYLVKRTGEKVFLECVQDMDHENMFWYRQDPGLGLRLIYFSYDVKMKEKGDIPEGYSVSREKKERFSLILESASTNQTSMYLCASSFPSGRASEQYFGPGTRLTVT.

This rearrangement joins TRBV28 to TRBJ2-3; 13 nucleotides agree with TRBD2. Looked up from germline, CDR1 is MDHEN and CDR2 is SYDVKM. V shed 5 bases, J shed 2 bases, and the junction held 4 bases outside the gene matches. The CDR3 is 16 residues long. The CDR3 nucleotides read TGTGCCAGCAGTACACTAGCGGGAGGGGACACAGATACGCAGTATTTT. Translated, it gives CASSTLAGGDTDTQYF.

The chain has TRBV20-1 and TRBJ2-7; tentatively, D is TRBD2 (6 bases). The V gene lost 6 bases and the J gene lost 6 bases, with 12 bases spanning the gap. The germline CDR1 and CDR2 sequences are DFQATT and SNEGSKA (reference sequence). The CDR3 spans 11 residues. DNA of the CDR3: TGCAGTGCGCGGGACTTCAGCGAGCAGTACTTC. Its protein is CSARDFSEQYF.

V is TRBV6-5 and J is TRBJ2-7; 8 bases are shared with TRBD2. V gave up 6 bases and J gave up 4 bases; unmatched junction bases: 5. The CDR3 is made up of 13 amino acids. The V gene's germline CDR1 is MNHEY and CDR2 SVGAGI. CDR3 DNA: TGTGCCAGCAGCTTAGCGGGATTGTACGAGCAGTACTTC. Translating it yields CASSLAGLYEQYF.

V is TRBV28 and J is TRBJ2-5, with D possibly TRBD1 on 5 matching bases. V shed 3 bases and J shed 3 bases, with 11 bases lying between them. CDR1 MDHEN and CDR2 SYDVKM come from the germline V gene. The CDR3 runs to 14 residues. The CDR3: CASSFIGAKETQYF. As DNA, the CDR3 is TGTGCCAGCAGTTTCATAGGGGCAAAAGAGACCCAGTACTTC.

This clone was observed a few times. V usage is TRBV6-5 and J usage is TRBJ1-1; a weak D match, TRBD1 (5 bases). CDR3 length: 11 amino acids. CDR1 is MNHEY, CDR2 SVGAGI, per germline. Trimming took off 6 bases at V and 6 bases at J, with 8 bases between the two ends. The CDR3 spells CASREGPEAFF. The CDR3 coding sequence is TGTGCCAGCAGGGAGGGACCTGAAGCTTTCTTT.

The chain links TRBV11-2 to TRBJ2-1; 7 nucleotides agree with TRBD1. Per germline, CDR1 SGHAT and CDR2 FQNNGV. The junction had 15 bases not matched to a gene; V was cut back by 1 base and J by 3 bases. The CDR3 is made up of 19 amino acids. CDR3 loop: CASSLGQGVGRIHYNEQFF. Here the CDR3 DNA reads TGTGCCAGCAGCTTAGGCCAGGGGGTCGGACGGATACACTACAATGAGCAGTTCTTC.

This CDR3 is CASSFDGGYYYEQYF. In DNA form, the CDR3 reads TGTGCCAGCAGCTTCGACGGCGGATACTACTACGAGCAGTACTTC. The chain carries TRBV5-4 and TRBJ2-7; D gene ambiguous. The CDR3 totals 15 residues. V gave up 2 bases and J gave up 3 bases, with 15 bases separating them. Per the germline V gene, CDR1 is SGHNT and CDR2 is YYREEE (reference sequence).